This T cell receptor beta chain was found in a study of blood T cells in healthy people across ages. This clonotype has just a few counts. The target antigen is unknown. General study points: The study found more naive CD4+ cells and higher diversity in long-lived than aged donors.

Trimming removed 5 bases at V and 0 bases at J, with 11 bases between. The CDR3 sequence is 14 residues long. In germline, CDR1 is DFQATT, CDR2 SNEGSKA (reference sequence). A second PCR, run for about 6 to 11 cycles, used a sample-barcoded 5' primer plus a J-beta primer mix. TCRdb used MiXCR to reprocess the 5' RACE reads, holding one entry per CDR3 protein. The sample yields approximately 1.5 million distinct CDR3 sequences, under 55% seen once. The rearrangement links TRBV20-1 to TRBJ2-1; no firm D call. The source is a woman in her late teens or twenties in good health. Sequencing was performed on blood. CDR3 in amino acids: CSARLLDSYNEQFF. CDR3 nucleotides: TGCAGTGCTCGTTTATTGGACTCCTACAATGAGCAGTTCTTC.